The entry that follows covers one T cell receptor (beta chain) sequence. At one boundary the junction diverges from the germline segment, which might be a read error. The entry originates in a study of blood T cell repertoires in COVID-19. Study in general: The analysed material was cDNA or gDNA that came from T cells, B-cell-depleted T cells, or PBMCs.

The assay was immunoSEQ multiplex PCR, and TCRdb's table has in-frame clones only and misses some. The profile shows around 100,000 clones, roughly 86% of them singletons. Germline assignment: CDR1 MGHRA and CDR2 YSYEKL. The CDR3 is made up of 15 amino acids. The chain joins TRBV4-1 to TRBJ1-2, with a possible D match to TRBD1 (6 bases). Sample: peripheral blood. The TCR sequence derives from a woman aged 25-40 years with acute or convalescent COVID-19. The DNA of the CDR3 is TGCGCTAGCAGCCAAGCGATTGGACAGAACTATGGCTACACCTTC. This sequence encodes CASSQAIGQNYGYTF.